This is a list of T cell receptor beta chains from one sample in a study of patients and donors after allogeneic stem cell transplantation. TCRdb reanalysed the RT-PCR reads using MiXCR and keeps one entry per CDR3 protein. The sample has about a million distinct CDR3 sequences, around 17% seen once; the top ten hold about 6%. The sample consisted of blood, either unsorted or a sorted T cell fraction (not recorded which). The receptors stem from a human donor who was either an allogeneic HSCT recipient or a stem cell or donor lymphocyte infusion donor (not recorded which). It is not recorded whose cells these are; they may come from a transplant donor. CDR3s include the opening cysteine and the closing phenylalanine or tryptophan. The D gene is left open where the match is weak. Clone size, where shown, is once, few, many, or a class for clones that have expanded.

d_call	v_call	j_call	cdr3_length	clone_size	cdr3_aa	cdr3_nt
TRBD1	TRBV2	TRBJ1-2	13	NA	CASSPDRVIGYTF	TGTGCCAGCAGTCCCGACAGGGTTATTGGCTACACCTTC
NA	TRBV7-8	TRBJ2-6	17	NA	CASSLVNSLSGANVLTF	TGTGCCAGCAGCTTAGTGAACAGCCTCTCTGGGGCCAACGTCCTGACTTTC
TRBD1	TRBV4-3	TRBJ1-2	15	few	CASSLSGTGFYGYTF	TGCGCCAGCAGCCTCAGTGGGACAGGATTCTATGGCTACACCTTC
NA	TRBV11-1	TRBJ2-2	14	many	CASAPPSRAGELFF	TGTGCCAGCGCTCCCCCCTCCAGGGCCGGGGAGCTGTTTTTT
NA	TRBV5-6	TRBJ1-2	12	few	CASSAPDGGLTF	TGTGCCAGCAGCGCTCCGGACGGCGGCTTAACCTTC
NA	TRBV11-3	TRBJ2-1	13	few	CASSLQVYNEQFF	TGTGCCAGCAGCTTACAGGTTTACAATGAGCAGTTCTTC
TRBD2	TRBV4-2	TRBJ2-7	18	few	CASSQDLGGLADVYEQYF	TGTGCCAGCAGCCAAGATCTCGGCGGACTAGCGGATGTTTACGAGCAGTACTTC
TRBD1	TRBV20-1	TRBJ1-5	16	few	CSAIRQGFLGNQPQHF	TGCAGTGCTATCAGACAGGGGTTCTTGGGCAATCAGCCCCAGCATTTT
NA	TRBV12-3/TRBV12-4	TRBJ2-7	11	NA	CASSYRNEQYF	TGTGCCAGCAGTTATCGAAACGAGCAGTACTTC
NA	TRBV12-3/TRBV12-4	TRBJ2-3	15	many	CASRARGRVTDTQYF	TGTGCCAGCAGAGCGAGGGGAAGGGTCACAGATACGCAGTATTTT
NA	TRBV12-3/TRBV12-4	TRBJ2-3	17	NA	CASSSGGGSHNTDTQYF	TGTGCCAGCAGTTCGGGTGGTGGGTCTCACAACACAGATACGCAGTATTTT
NA	TRBV29-1	TRBJ2-7	14	NA	CSVGDGTRTYEQYF	TGCAGCGTTGGGGACGGGACGCGAACGTACGAGCAGTACTTC
NA	TRBV7-8	TRBJ2-7	16	NA	CASSGASMGATFEQYF	TGTGCCAGCAGCGGGGCGTCAATGGGTGCCACCTTCGAGCAGTACTTC
NA	TRBV12-3/TRBV12-4	TRBJ2-7	12	NA	CASGRFLGEQYF	TGTGCCAGCGGGCGCTTCCTGGGGGAGCAGTACTTC
NA	TRBV19	TRBJ1-2	11	NA	CASSLDSGYTF	TGTGCCAGTAGTCTGGACAGTGGCTACACCTTC
NA	TRBV5-1	TRBJ2-5	15	NA	CASSLGHKEEETQYF	TGCGCCAGCAGCCTCGGCCATAAGGAGGAGGAGACCCAGTACTTC
NA	TRBV19	TRBJ2-7	13	NA	CASAYLMNYEQYF	TGTGCCAGTGCATACTTGATGAACTACGAGCAGTACTTC
TRBD1	TRBV3-1	TRBJ1-1	12	few	CASSHGTEEAFF	TGTGCCAGCAGCCACGGGACAGAGGAAGCTTTCTTT
TRBD2	TRBV9	TRBJ2-1	14	few	CASSVGREEGEQFF	TGTGCCAGCAGCGTAGGACGGGAGGAGGGTGAGCAGTTCTTC
NA	TRBV9	TRBJ2-3	15	once	CASSVDNLSTDSQYF	TGTGCCAGCAGCGTAGATAACTTGAGCACAGATTCGCAGTATTTT
NA	TRBV24-1	TRBJ2-1	14	few	CATSGLLAHHEQFF	TGTGCCACCAGTGGTTTACTAGCTCACCATGAGCAGTTCTTC
NA	TRBV24-1	TRBJ2-2	12	NA	CATARSGGELFF	TGTGCCACCGCGCGATCAGGGGGGGAGCTGTTTTTT
NA	TRBV27	TRBJ1-1	12	many	CASKTGHTEAFF	TGTGCCAGCAAGACGGGCCACACTGAAGCTTTCTTT
TRBD1	TRBV12-3/TRBV12-4	TRBJ1-4	16	NA	CASSRDRAGTNEKLFF	TGTGCCAGCAGTAGGGACAGGGCGGGAACTAATGAAAAACTGTTTTTT
NA	TRBV20-1	TRBJ1-1	14	NA	CSARGAGFTYEAFF	TGCAGTGCTAGGGGGGCAGGATTTACCTATGAAGCTTTCTTT
NA	TRBV7-8	TRBJ2-3	16	few	CASSLDDTPGADTQYF	TGTGCCAGCAGCTTAGACGACACTCCTGGGGCAGATACGCAGTATTTT
NA	TRBV4-1	TRBJ1-5	15	NA	CASSQGGRRDQPQHF	TGCGCCAGCAGCCAGGGGGGGCGGAGAGATCAGCCCCAGCATTTT
NA	TRBV20-1	TRBJ2-3	13	NA	CSARRSSTDTQYF	TGCAGTGCTAGGCGATCTAGCACAGATACGCAGTATTTT
NA	TRBV5-1	TRBJ2-3	15	once	CASSLEGVWARAQYF	TGCGCCAGCAGCTTGGAGGGGGTGTGGGCACGGGCGCAGTATTTT
TRBD2	TRBV9	TRBJ2-7	17	few	CASSAGQSPRGVSEQYF	TGTGCCAGCAGCGCCGGCCAATCCCCCCGGGGGGTCAGCGAGCAGTACTTC
NA	TRBV24-1	TRBJ2-5	15	NA	CATSDSNGAWETQYF	TGTGCCACCAGTGACTCCAACGGGGCATGGGAGACCCAGTACTTC
TRBD2	TRBV12-3/TRBV12-4	TRBJ2-1	17	NA	CASSLGGAGGPSNEQFF	TGTGCCAGCAGTTTAGGGGGAGCGGGAGGGCCGTCGAATGAGCAGTTCTTC
TRBD1	TRBV29-1	TRBJ2-3	14	few	CSAQVGQGTDTQYF	TGCAGCGCCCAGGTCGGACAGGGCACAGATACGCAGTATTTT
NA	TRBV12-3/TRBV12-4	TRBJ1-1	13	NA	CASSLWLNTEAFF	TGTGCCAGCAGTTTGTGGCTGAACACTGAAGCTTTCTTT
TRBD2	TRBV19	TRBJ2-1	16	NA	CASSRGVTSGNNEQFF	TGTGCCAGTAGCCGGGGGGTGACTAGCGGGAACAATGAGCAGTTCTTC